The T cell receptor beta chain under discussion was sequenced for a study of human T cells and chemical hapten exposure (dated by TCRdb to about 2021). At the level of the whole study: Libraries were pooled for sequencing, and per-sample TCR yields varied mainly because of small differences in library volumes within the pool. Each blood RNA sample was used to sequence both TCR alpha and TCR beta chains. This study followed changes in the peripheral blood TCR repertoire in vivo during primary and secondary sensitization of alopecia patients to the hapten diphenylcyclopropenone (DPC). The paper's findings and limits, for the study overall: DPC sensitization did not change the number of TCRs with a frequency above 1 in 1000, and there was no evidence of changes in global repertoire structure. After repeated subsampling, the strength of the expansion versus patch-test correlation and the threshold at which it became significant changed.

Receptors were amplified or captured by 5' RACE. These reads were obtained on an Illumina MiSeq. Library preparation attached unique molecular identifiers to individual cDNA molecules for quantitative, reproducible TCR counting. Concerning the study's data processing: The median number of TCRs per sample was over 95,000, ranging from roughly 20,000 to 700,000. V, J and CDR3 annotation of the TCR reads was carried out using the Decombinator software suite. To make PS versus PT1 abundance plots, every sample was subsampled to the same number of TCRs (28,000). TCRs were defined as expanded if absent before sensitization and observed at least eight times at the 2-week time point. TCRdb cleaned the public reads at Q25 with fastp, built clones with MiXCR and kept in-frame beta chains. Entries that share a CDR3 protein sequence are merged under the most common genes and DNA. Here the V and J calls rest on TCRdb's processing, not on the authors' analysis. This sample is represented by some 150,000 distinct CDR3 sequences; over 3.5% of them were singletons. Over 1.2% of the sample comes from the top ten.

V is cut back by 2 bases and J by 0 bases, with 7 bases in the junction unmatched. The germline V gene (reference sequence) specifies DFQATT as CDR1 and SNEGSKA as CDR2. The CDR3 spans 17 residues, from the cysteine through the phenylalanine. Just CDR3 DNA is preserved here, 51 bases in frame from base 1. Total RNA was extracted from unfractionated whole blood that had been collected in Tempus Blood RNA tubes. A handful of healthy volunteers acted as controls for TCR sequencing and had blood drawn at day 0, 2 weeks and 6 weeks. The table lists this clonotype with many counts. Its antigen is currently not known. Base qualities are not provided; no much larger clone lies one nucleotide away.

This chain is built from TRBV20-1 and TRBJ2-3; TRBD2 lines up with 11 middle nucleotides. The TCR sequence derives from a female donor in good health. CDR3 loop: CSARLAGGRTSTDTQYF. At the DNA level, the sequence is TGCAGTGCTAGACTAGCGGGGGGCCGGACTAGCACAGATACGCAGTATTTT.